This T cell receptor (beta chain) was identified during a study of T cell clonotyping in hematopoietic cell transplantation. Points from the study as a whole: Without cell sorting, CD4 versus CD8 contributions remain unresolved. Broader posttransplant TCR repertoire diversity was predicted by graft donor and pretransplant recipient Inverse Simpson Index values.

The germline V gene has CDR1 SNHLY and CDR2 FYNNEI. Trimming removed 7 bases at V and 2 bases at J, with 15 bases between. The CDR3 runs 15 residues. This clone came up a few times. Its antigen is not identified. Data came from immunoSEQ multiplex PCR; TCRdb stores just in-frame clones and leaves some out. The sample lists 3,000 to 4,000 clones; less than 80% were seen once. The receptor was derived from a female patient in her 50s who had an allogeneic stem cell transplant from an unrelated donor, so the T cells may come from the graft donor. Some clones in this sample may be carry-over from other donors' samples. The rearrangement uses TRBV2 and TRBJ1-5; D call uncertain. The material sequenced was peripheral blood mononuclear cells, taken at the time of graft-versus-host disease after allogeneic stem cell transplant. CDR3 nucleotides: TGTGCCAGCACCAGAAGGACTGGGGGCAATCAGCCCCAGCATTTT. Encoded protein: CASTRRTGGNQPQHF.